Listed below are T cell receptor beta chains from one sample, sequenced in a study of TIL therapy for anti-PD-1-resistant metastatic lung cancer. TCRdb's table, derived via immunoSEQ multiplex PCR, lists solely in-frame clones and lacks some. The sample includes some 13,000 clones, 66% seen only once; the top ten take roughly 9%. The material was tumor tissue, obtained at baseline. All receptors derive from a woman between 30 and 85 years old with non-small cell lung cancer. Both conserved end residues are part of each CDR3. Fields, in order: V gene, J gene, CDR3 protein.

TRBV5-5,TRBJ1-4,CASSLTGGNEKLFF
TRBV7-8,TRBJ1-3,CASSLVSDGTAGNTIYF
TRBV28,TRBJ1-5,CASKPNNQPQHF
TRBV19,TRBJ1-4,CASSPPASGNEKLFF
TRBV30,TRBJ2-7,CAWSSGVSYEQYF
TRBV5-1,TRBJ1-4,CASSLMGSGEKLFF
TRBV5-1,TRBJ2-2,CASSLAQTGELFF
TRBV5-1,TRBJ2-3,CASSLGINPDTQYF
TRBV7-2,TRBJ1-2,CASSPAGTLRDYGYTF
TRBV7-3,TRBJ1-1,CASSSTGGYTEAFF
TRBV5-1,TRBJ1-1,CASSDGTLNTEAFF
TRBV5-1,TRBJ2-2,CASSLEAGVGAGELFF
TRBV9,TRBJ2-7,CASSVGWDNYEQYF
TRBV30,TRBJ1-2,CAWRGQGSYGYTF
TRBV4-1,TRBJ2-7,CASSQTSGTGFYEQYF
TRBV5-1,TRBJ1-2,CASSRGTNYGYTF
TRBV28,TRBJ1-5,CASSLPGTGTYYSNQPQHF
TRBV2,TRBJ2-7,CASSEWSRGQREQYF
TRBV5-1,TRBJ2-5,CASSFLGQGGETQYF
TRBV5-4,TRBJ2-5,CASSLDGGFQETQYF
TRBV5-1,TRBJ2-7,CASSLGQGIHEQYF
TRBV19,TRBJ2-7,CASSIVAGTVYEQYF
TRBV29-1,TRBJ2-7,CSVGRQGDEQYF
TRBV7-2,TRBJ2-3,CASSSAGTSGSDTQYF
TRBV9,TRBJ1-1,CASSVVSGNTEAFF
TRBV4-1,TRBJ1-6,CASSQGGGLSPLHF
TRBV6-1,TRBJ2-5,CATTSGDYQETQYF
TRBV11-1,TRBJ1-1,CASSLGGGGVSEAFF
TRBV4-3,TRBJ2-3,CASSQAAGTLTDTQYF
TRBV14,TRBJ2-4,CASSPRTRGNIQYF
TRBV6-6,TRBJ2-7,CASSPNRGQDEQYF
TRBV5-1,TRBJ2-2,CASSNLAANTGELFF